This T cell receptor beta chain emerged from a study of cytomegalovirus exposure and HLA in healthy donors. Broader study findings: By a later analysis, the bulk of CMV-associated TCR beta chains appeared HLA-restricted.

Deletions cut 3 bases from V and 6 bases from J, with 18 bases between. Germline V lookup: CDR1 MDHEN, CDR2 SYDVKM. CDR3 size: 15 residues. Nominal health characterized the donors when sampled, though unrecorded immune exposures were likely. The PCR contained 60 Vbeta and 13 Jbeta primers. Sequenced by immunoSEQ multiplex PCR; TCRdb stores in-frame clones only, minus some. This sample yields about 150,000 clones, of which roughly 74% are seen a single time; less than 3.5% belongs to the top ten. In the case of this clone: The antigen is undetermined.

The chain recombines TRBV28 with TRBJ2-7, with a tentative D call TRBD2 (6 bases). The sequence was collected from a man aged 18 to 30 in good health and CMV-seronegative. The sequencing sample was made of PBMCs. CDR3 protein: CASSLLSFKGLEQYF. CDR3 bases: TGTGCCAGCAGTTTGCTAAGTTTTAAGGGACTCGAGCAGTACTTC.